These 15 T cell receptor beta chains originate from one sample sequenced in a study of Graves' ophthalmopathy and Graves' hyperthyroidism. TCR beta CDR3 regions were amplified from RNA transcripts. A first-round RT-PCR used HTBI primers, followed by a second-round multiplex PCR. TCRdb used MiXCR to reprocess the multiplex PCR reads, holding one entry per CDR3 protein. This sample has 600,000 to 950,000 distinct CDR3 sequences, with roughly 41% found just once. Sample: peripheral blood. Receptor source: an adult man with Graves' ophthalmopathy.

This clonotype was observed at least ten times. This sequence joins TRBV7-8 and TRBJ1-4; no firm D call. Trimming shortened V by 5 bases and J by 8 bases, and 12 bases separated the two germline ends. From germline, CDR1 is SGHVS and CDR2 FQNEAQ. CDR3 length: 13 amino acids. CDR3 residues: CASSLVPREKLFF. CDR3 nucleotide sequence: TGTGCCAGCAGCCTTGTGCCCCGGGAAAAACTGTTTTTT. Based on the CDR3 plus reference TRBV7-8 and TRBJ1-4, the full variable domain is GAGVSQSPRYKVAKRGQDVALRCDPISGHVSLFWYQQALGQGPEFLTYFQNEAQLDKSGLPSDRFFAERPEGSVSTLKIQRTQQEDSAVYLCASSLVPREKLFFGSGTQLSVL.

The sample holds a few counts of this clonotype. The V call is TRBV19, the J call TRBJ2-7; D is tentatively TRBD1 or TRBD2 (6 bases each). The germline V gene encodes CDR1 LNHDA and CDR2 SQIVND (reference sequence). Deletions cut 9 bases from V and 2 bases from J, with 20 bases between. The CDR3 has 15 residues. The CDR3 nucleotides read TGTGCCAGCAGGGGACCGGGGGTCTCTACCTACGAGCAGTACTTC. This gives the protein CASRGPGVSTYEQYF.

This chain uses TRBV7-9 with TRBJ2-7; D remains ambiguous. The CDR3 totals 15 residues. Trimming removed 0 bases at V and 1 base at J, with 10 bases between. Germline V gives CDR1 SEHNR, CDR2 FQNEAQ (reference sequence). The CDR3: CASSLAPGSSYEQYF. CDR3 in DNA: TGTGCCAGCAGCTTAGCGCCCGGTTCTTCCTACGAGCAGTACTTC.

This clonotype was found a few times. The V gene is TRBV6-6, the J gene TRBJ1-2, with a weak D call TRBD1 (6 bases). This CDR3 is 13 amino acids long. Trimming removed 2 bases at V and 6 bases at J, with 10 bases between. Germline values: CDR1 MNHNY, CDR2 SVGAGI (reference sequence). The CDR3 DNA reads TGTGCCAGCAGTTACCACAGGGATGATGGCTACACCTTC. Its protein product is CASSYHRDDGYTF.

As to this clonotype: An end of the junction does not agree with germline; a read error may underlie this. This chain links TRBV10-3 with TRBJ2-6; weak D call: TRBD1 (5 bases). Germline V gene data show CDR1 as ENHRY and CDR2 as SYGVKD. The CDR3 sequence is 15 residues long. The chain's CDR3 is CASSTRASGANVLTF. The CDR3 coding sequence is TGTGCCAGCAGTACCAGGGCGTCTGGGGCCAACGTCCTGACTTTC.

This clonotype has a handful of counts. The gene calls are TRBV5-4 and TRBJ2-5, with D possibly TRBD1 on 5 matching bases. Germline loops: CDR1 SGHNT, CDR2 YYREEE (reference sequence). CDR3 length: 16 residues. The V gene lost 0 bases and the J gene lost 1 base, with 13 bases spanning the gap. CDR3 DNA: TGTGCCAGCAGCTTGGGGTCATGGGGCCCCCAAGAGACCCAGTACTTC. Its protein product is CASSLGSWGPQETQYF.

This chain joins TRBV12-3 or TRBV12-4 and TRBJ2-7; weak D call: TRBD2 (5 bases). The CDR3 runs to 14 residues. V lost 2 bases and J lost 3, with 11 bases in between. The CDR3 DNA is TGTGCCAGCAGTTTAATTACTAGTGTCTACGAGCAGTACTTC. This gives the protein CASSLITSVYEQYF.

This rearrangement joins TRBV7-2 to TRBJ1-4, with unresolved D. The V end was cut by 2 bases, the J end by 5 bases, with 9 bases between. Looked up from germline, CDR1 is SGHTA and CDR2 is FQGNSA. The CDR3 totals 14 residues. CDR3 sequence reads: CASSLYGGNEKLFF. The CDR3 DNA is TGTGCCAGCAGCTTATACGGAGGGAATGAAAAACTGTTTTTT.

As for this clonotype: Because it lacks the conserved phenylalanine or tryptophan at the end, this CDR3 is likely a read error. The chain uses TRBV19 and TRBJ1-1, with a tentative D call TRBD1 (5 bases). Deletions cut 0 bases from V and 5 bases from J, with 13 bases between. The V gene's germline CDR1 is LNHDA and CDR2 SQIVND (reference sequence). This CDR3 has 15 amino acids. CDR3 sequence reads: CASSIEPFKGTEAFS. The CDR3 nucleotides are TGTGCCAGTAGTATAGAGCCCTTCAAGGGGACTGAAGCTTTCTCT.

This clonotype was detected many times. The CDR3 DNA reads as TGTGCCAGCAGTCCGGGACCGAACACCGGGGAGCTGTTTTTT. Its translation is CASSPGPNTGELFF. The V and J genes are TRBV6-6 and TRBJ2-2; D tentatively fits TRBD1 or TRBD2 (5 bases each). Germline lookup yields CDR1 MNHNY and CDR2 SVGAGI (reference sequence). This CDR3 is 14 amino acids long. Deletions cut 5 bases from V and 0 bases from J, with 7 bases between.

This clonotype has only one observation. The rearrangement uses TRBV7-9 and TRBJ2-2, with 9 nucleotides matching TRBD1. CDR1 is SEHNR, CDR2 FQNEAQ, per germline (reference sequence). The CDR3 consists of 17 residues. The ends lost 1 base at V and 1 base at J; junction bases unmatched: 4. The CDR3 DNA sequence: TGTGCCAGCAGCTTAGGGGACAGGGCTTTGAACACCGGGGAGCTGTTTTTT. Its translation: CASSLGDRALNTGELFF. The full variable domain, with the rest looked up from reference TRBV7-9 and TRBJ2-2, is DTGVSQNPRHKITKRGQNVTFRCDPISEHNRLYWYRQTLGQGPEFLTYFQNEAQLEKSRLLSDRFSAERPKGSFSTLEIQRTEQGDSAMYLCASSLGDRALNTGELFFGEGSRLTVL.

This clonotype was observed a single time. V is TRBV24-1 and J is TRBJ1-5, with 9 bases aligning to TRBD1. Per germline, CDR1 KGHDR and CDR2 SFDVKD. There are 16 residues in the CDR3. V gave up 4 bases and J gave up 8 bases; unmatched junction bases: 11. CDR3 sequence (DNA): TGTGCCACCAGTGACCCAGGGACAGGGATAGGTGAGCCCCAGCATTTT. Its translation: CATSDPGTGIGEPQHF.

Comment on this clonotype: The junction differs from germline at one of its ends, possibly a read error. In nucleotides, the CDR3 is TGTGCCAGCAGCTTGACACCTAGCGGGAGCAGACACTTC. It translates to CASSLTPSGSRHF. J is TRBJ2-7 and V is TRBV7-9; 10 nucleotides line up with TRBD2. Germline CDR1 reads SEHNR; CDR2 reads FQNEAQ (reference sequence). The CDR3 sequence is 13 residues long.

This clonotype was recorded once. A much larger clone differs by one base, so this may be a read error. J is TRBJ2-2 and V is TRBV29-1, with TRBD2 identical over 7 bases. CDR3 size: 16 residues. Germline CDR1 is SQVTM and CDR2 is ANQGSEA. This chain's CDR3 is CSVARVGTGGLGEPFF. The CDR3 region has the DNA TGCAGCGTGGCCCGTGTCGGGACGGGGGGACTCGGGGAGCCGTTTTTT.

V and J are TRBV20-1 and TRBJ1-2, with no clear D. Germline loops: CDR1 DFQATT, CDR2 SNEGSKA (reference sequence). V shed 0 bases and J shed 5 bases, with 13 bases lying between them. This CDR3 contains 14 residues. The CDR3 DNA is TGCAGTGCTAGAGACGATTGCGGGAAGTATGGCTACACCTTC. The encoded protein is CSARDDCGKYGYTF.